This entry lists 30 T cell receptor beta chains sequenced from one sample in a study of T cells in Graves' hyperthyroidism and ophthalmopathy. TCR beta CDR3 regions were amplified from RNA transcripts. HTBI primers were the set used in a first-round RT-PCR of the TCR CDR3. In TCRdb, the multiplex PCR reads were re-called with MiXCR into one record per CDR3 protein. Of about 290,000 distinct CDR3 sequences in the sample, approximately 15% were seen once. The sequencing sample was made of blood. These receptors were collected from a woman in her 40s with Graves' hyperthyroidism.

Comments on this clonotype: A read error is possible here, since a much larger clone lies one base away. This chain uses TRBV11-1 with TRBJ2-7; 7 positions agree with TRBD2. CDR3 length equals 15 residues. Germline CDR1 and CDR2: SGHAT and FQDESV (reference sequence). V shed 4 bases and J 2 bases; nucleotides not matched to a gene: 8. For the CDR3, the DNA is TGTGCCAGCAGCTCGTCCCGGGACTACGCCTACGAGCAGTACTTC. Residues: CASSSSRDYAYEQYF.

This clonotype came up many times. The chain uses TRBV6-1 and TRBJ2-3, with D possibly called TRBD1 or TRBD2 (5 bases each). CDR1 MNHNS and CDR2 SASEGT come from the germline V gene. Trimming stripped 5 bases from V and 0 bases from J, with 24 bases between. CDR3 length: 19 amino acids. CDR3 sequence: CASSRDPNRRFRSTDTQYF. CDR3 sequence (DNA): TGTGCCAGCAGTCGGGACCCTAATAGGAGATTTAGGAGCACAGATACGCAGTATTTT.

In its sample, this clonotype was seen many times. V is TRBV2 and J is TRBJ1-2; tentative D call: TRBD1 (6 bases). Per germline, CDR1 SNHLY and CDR2 FYNNEI. The CDR3 is 13 residues long. V lost 2 bases, J lost 7 bases, and 11 bases lay in between. For the CDR3, the DNA is TGTGCCAGCAGTGAAAGACAGGAGGTTGGCTACACCTTC. It encodes CASSERQEVGYTF.

This clonotype was counted between two and nine times. J is TRBJ1-6 and V is TRBV18; 10 bases map to TRBD1. CDR1 and CDR2 (germline): KGHSH, LQKENI. The CDR3 length is 17 residues. The V gene end was trimmed by 5 bases and the J gene end by 8 bases; junction bases not matched to a gene: 12. CDR3 DNA sequence: TGTGCCAGCTCAACCTATACCTCCGGGACAGGGGATTCACCCCTCCACTTT. This sequence encodes CASSTYTSGTGDSPLHF.

Concerning this clonotype itself: The junction does not match germline at one end; this may be a read error. The chain uses TRBV7-2 and TRBJ2-1; weak D call: TRBD1 (7 bases). The CDR3 length is 16 residues. CDR1 is SGHTA and CDR2 is FQGNSA in the germline V gene. CDR3 region: CASSLSGGTDYDEQFF. CDR3 DNA: TGTGCCAGCAGCTTGTCAGGGGGGACGGACTACGATGAGCAGTTCTTC.

This clonotype was recorded at least ten times. This chain uses TRBV7-2 with TRBJ2-3, with 8 bases matching TRBD1. Losses at the gene ends were 4 bases for V and 2 bases for J; bases not matched to a gene: 14. Germline V CDR1 and CDR2: SGHTA, FQGNSA. The CDR3 loop spans 18 amino acids. The CDR3 nucleotides read TGTGCCAGCAGCTCCAAAACAGGGGGGCAGGCCAACACAGATACGCAGTATTTT. Translated: CASSSKTGGQANTDTQYF.

The chain carries TRBV7-9 and TRBJ1-2, with 7 bases identical to TRBD1. CDR1 SEHNR and CDR2 FQNEAQ come from the germline V gene (reference sequence). This CDR3 has 16 amino acids. The junction had 13 bases not matched to a gene; V was cut back by 3 bases and J by 6 bases. The CDR3 is CASSLGESTGSNGYTF. In DNA, the CDR3 is TGTGCCAGCAGCTTGGGGGAATCGACAGGGAGTAATGGCTACACCTTC.

This clonotype was seen repeatedly, ten times or more. The chain links TRBV15 to TRBJ1-1; D ambiguous. CDR3 length: 13 residues. CDR1 is LNHNV, CDR2 YYDKDF, per germline (reference sequence). Trimming took 3 bases from V and 3 from J, leaving 8 bases between them. The DNA of the CDR3 is TGTGCCACCAGCAGCACGCTGGACACTGAAGCTTTCTTT. Its translation is CATSSTLDTEAFF.

On this clonotype itself: A much larger clone is a single base away; this may be a read error. The V call is TRBV11-2, the J call TRBJ2-7; the D is unclear. The CDR3 is 14 amino acids. Germline lookup yields CDR1 SGHAT and CDR2 FQNNGV. CDR3 protein: CASSLEGFLYGQYF. The CDR3 nucleotides are TGTGCCAGCAGCTTAGAGGGGTTTCTCTACGGGCAGTACTTC.

Many counts were recorded for this clonotype. The chain recombines TRBV20-1 with TRBJ1-2; tentatively, D is TRBD1 (5 bases). The CDR3 sequence is 12 residues long. CDR1 DFQATT and CDR2 SNEGSKA come from the germline V gene (reference sequence). The germline V and J ends were trimmed by 5 bases and 8 bases, with 15 bases remaining between them. CDR3 coding DNA: TGCAGTGCTCTACGGGACGGAGGGGGCTACACCTTC. Its translation is CSALRDGGGYTF.

This clonotype came up many times. This chain connects TRBV12-3 or TRBV12-4 to TRBJ2-3; D is possibly TRBD1 (6 bases). The CDR3 covers 15 residues. V dropped 6 bases and J dropped 2 bases, with 15 bases sitting between them. The CDR3 protein is CASRDLGGDTDTQYF. CDR3 nucleotides: TGTGCCAGCAGGGATCTTGGGGGCGACACAGATACGCAGTATTTT.

This clonotype was seen repeatedly, ten times or more. The chain couples TRBV12-5 to TRBJ2-3, with D maybe TRBD1 (6 bases). The length of the CDR3 is 16 residues. Germline loops: CDR1 LGHNT, CDR2 FRNRAP. V was cut by 4 bases and J by 5 bases, with 19 bases left in between. The CDR3 sequence is CASGSRRDNVGDTQYF. The CDR3, as DNA: TGTGCTAGTGGTTCCCGACGGGACAACGTGGGAGATACGCAGTATTTT.

V and J are TRBV28 and TRBJ2-3; 14 nucleotides match TRBD2. J lost 3 bases, V lost 6 bases, and 8 bases had no gene match. Germline CDR1 and CDR2: MDHEN and SYDVKM. The CDR3 covers 17 residues. CDR3 amino acids: CASRPGTSGRSTDTQYF. DNA for the CDR3: TGTGCCAGCAGACCCGGGACTAGCGGGAGATCGACAGATACGCAGTATTTT.

Ten or more counts support this clonotype. This chain joins TRBV12-3 or TRBV12-4 and TRBJ1-6; 9 bases are shared with TRBD1. V lost 6 bases to trimming and J lost 10 bases; unmatched junction nucleotides: 7. The CDR3 sequence is 14 residues long. CDR3 region: CASSRDRVGSPLHF. The CDR3 DNA reads TGTGCCAGCAGCCGGGACAGGGTTGGATCACCCCTCCACTTT.

This clonotype was seen many times. The chain combines TRBV7-8 with TRBJ1-4; weak D call: TRBD1 (5 bases). With 1 base removed from V and 8 bases from J, the gap between germline ends came to 11 bases. Germline-derived CDR1 and CDR2 are SGHVS and FQNEAQ. This CDR3 is 14 amino acids long. The CDR3 sequence is CASSLGGFWEKLFF. The DNA of the CDR3 is TGTGCCAGCAGCTTAGGGGGGTTCTGGGAAAAACTGTTTTTT.

As regards this clonotype: One end of the junction does not line up with germline, which may come from a read error. The chain carries TRBV28 and TRBJ1-1; 7 nucleotides align to TRBD1. Germline lookup yields CDR1 MDHEN and CDR2 SYDVKM. The CDR3 runs to 14 residues. CDR3 bases: TGTGCCAGCAGTTCCGGGACAGCGAACGCTGAAGCTTTCTTT. Protein: CASSSGTANAEAFF.

This clonotype was counted many times. The V call is TRBV28, the J call TRBJ1-5, with no clear D. The CDR3 sequence is 16 residues long. CDR1 is MDHEN, CDR2 SYDVKM, per germline. With 3 bases removed from V and 1 base from J, the gap between germline ends came to 13 bases. CDR3 region: CASSFPFPASNQPQHF. DNA of the CDR3: TGTGCCAGCAGTTTCCCATTCCCGGCGAGCAATCAGCCCCAGCATTTT.

The table lists this clonotype with many counts. V is TRBV30 and J is TRBJ1-2; the D is unclear. V lost 8 bases, J lost 3 bases, and 16 bases lay in between. Per germline, CDR1 GTSNPN and CDR2 SVGIG (reference sequence). This CDR3 has 13 residues. CDR3 sequence (DNA): TGTGCCCTCCTATGGGGTGGGGACTATGGCTACACCTTC. It specifies CALLWGGDYGYTF.

The table lists this clonotype with many counts. V is TRBV6-6 and J is TRBJ2-7; 7 bases agree with TRBD2. The CDR3 has 14 amino acids. Trimming took 0 bases from V and 6 from J; bases not matched to a gene: 5. Germline CDR1 reads MNHNY; CDR2 reads SVGAGI (reference sequence). The CDR3 bases are TGTGCCAGCAGTTACTCTCCGGGACTACCCGAGCAGTACTTC. Translated: CASSYSPGLPEQYF.

This clonotype was detected only a few times. The rearrangement joins TRBV5-1 to TRBJ2-1; D gene ambiguous. CDR1 and CDR2 (germline): SGHRS, YFSETQ. With 0 bases removed from V and 5 bases from J, the gap between germline ends came to 6 bases. The CDR3 is 13 residues long. The CDR3 loop is CASSLGPHNEQFF. CDR3 DNA: TGCGCCAGCAGCTTGGGCCCACACAATGAGCAGTTCTTC. Based on the CDR3 plus reference TRBV5-1 and TRBJ2-1, the full variable domain is KAGVTQTPRYLIKTRGQQVTLSCSPISGHRSVSWYQQTPGQGLQFLFEYFSETQRNKGNFPGRFSGRQFSNSRSEMNVSTLELGDSALYLCASSLGPHNEQFFGPGTRLTVL.

In its sample, this clonotype was seen many times. The chain links TRBV6-1 to TRBJ2-3; 8 positions match TRBD2. The CDR3 is 17 residues long. Germline trimming cut 5 bases from V and 6 bases from J; bases unmatched to any gene: 16. Germline CDR1 is MNHNS and CDR2 is SASEGT. The CDR3 spells CASSQPPGLGGSDTQYF. Written as DNA, the CDR3 is TGTGCCAGCAGTCAACCTCCGGGACTAGGCGGTTCTGATACGCAGTATTTT.

This clonotype has at least ten counts. The chain joins TRBV7-9 to TRBJ2-1, with TRBD2 matching 10 bases. This CDR3 has 18 amino acids. The junction had 8 bases not matched to a gene; V was cut back by 1 base and J by 2 bases. The V gene's germline CDR1 is SEHNR and CDR2 FQNEAQ (reference sequence). The CDR3 spells CASSLGPGSGRAYNEQFF. The CDR3 DNA reads TGTGCCAGCAGCTTAGGACCTGGGAGCGGGAGGGCCTACAATGAGCAGTTCTTC.

This clonotype was seen ten or more times. V usage is TRBV18 and J usage is TRBJ2-7, with TRBD1 identical over 7 bases. The CDR3 spans 13 residues. CDR1 is KGHSH, CDR2 LQKENI, per germline. V lost 5 bases, J lost 5 bases, and 6 bases stayed unmatched. In DNA form, the CDR3 reads TGTGCCAGCTCAAGGGCACAGGGGAACGAGCAGTACTTC. Translation gives CASSRAQGNEQYF.

This clonotype was picked up many times. The chain joins TRBV10-3 to TRBJ2-3; D not certain. Trimming removed 0 bases at V and 3 bases at J, with 7 bases between. Germline lookup yields CDR1 ENHRY and CDR2 SYGVKD. The CDR3 contains 14 residues. The chain's CDR3 is CAISESVATDTQYF. DNA for the CDR3: TGTGCCATCAGTGAGTCGGTCGCTACAGATACGCAGTATTTT.

There are many counts of this clonotype. J is TRBJ2-3 and V is TRBV25-1; D is undetermined. V was shortened by 4 bases and J by 0 bases, with 8 bases between the two germline ends. The CDR3 spans 14 residues. Germline assignment: CDR1 MGHDK and CDR2 SYGVNS. As DNA, the CDR3 is TGTGCCAGCAGTGGGGCACTTAGCACAGATACGCAGTATTTT. Translating gives CASSGALSTDTQYF.

This clonotype was found many times. The V call is TRBV6-1, the J call TRBJ2-3; D is possibly TRBD1 (6 bases). V was shortened by 6 bases and J by 3 bases, with 19 bases between the two germline ends. CDR1 MNHNS and CDR2 SASEGT come from the germline V gene. CDR3 size: 16 residues. The CDR3 sequence is CASRPSPGRGTDTQYF. Here the CDR3 DNA reads TGTGCCAGCAGGCCCTCCCCAGGCAGGGGTACAGATACGCAGTATTTT.

The table lists this clonotype with many counts. The chain carries TRBV2 and TRBJ1-5; 7 bases match TRBD1. V trimming: 6 bases; J trimming: 2 bases; junction bases outside the gene matches: 10. The CDR3 is 16 residues long. Germline CDR1 is SNHLY and CDR2 is FYNNEI. Here the CDR3 reads CASSEDRDRGNQPQHF. In nucleotides, the CDR3 is TGTGCCAGCAGCGAGGACCGGGACAGAGGCAATCAGCCCCAGCATTTT.

This clonotype was counted ten times or more. The rearrangement joins TRBV10-3 to TRBJ2-3; 8 bases line up with TRBD1. Looked up from germline, CDR1 is ENHRY and CDR2 is SYGVKD. The CDR3 is 14 residues long. The V segment lost 5 bases and the J segment 4 bases; nucleotides outside the gene matches: 5. CDR3 sequence (DNA): TGTGCCATCAGTAGCGGACAGGGTTCAGATACGCAGTATTTT. Translation: CAISSGQGSDTQYF.

This clonotype came up a few times. The chain couples TRBV5-5 to TRBJ2-7; TRBD1 matches 9 bases. The germline gives CDR1 SGHKS, CDR2 YYEKEE (reference sequence). The V and J ends lost 3 bases and 3 bases, in that order; junction bases with no gene match: 1. The CDR3 contains 13 residues. CDR3 amino acids: CASSWGQGYEQYF. CDR3 in DNA: TGTGCCAGCAGCTGGGGACAGGGCTACGAGCAGTACTTC. The full variable domain, rest sourced from reference TRBV5-5 and TRBJ2-7, is DAGVTQSPTHLIKTRGQQVTLRCSPISGHKSVSWYQQVLGQGPQFIFQYYEKEERGRGNFPDRFSARQFPNYSSELNVNALLLGDSALYLCASSWGQGYEQYFGPGTRLTVT.

This clonotype was recorded many times. This rearrangement joins TRBV11-2 to TRBJ2-4; perhaps TRBD2 as D (5 bases). This CDR3 has 12 residues. V lost 11 bases, J lost 4 bases, and 12 bases lay in between. The germline CDR1 and CDR2 sequences are SGHAT and FQNNGV. The CDR3 nucleotides read TGTGCCGGCTCCGACTATAAAAACATTCAGTACTTC. Encoded protein: CAGSDYKNIQYF.